What follows is one TCR beta chain and its context. The record originates from a study of sequential checkpoint blockade in melanoma. About the study: Arm A got nivolumab then ipilimumab; arm B the reverse, 1:1. Maintenance nivolumab came after either treatment sequence.

Some clones are missing from TCRdb's copy, which holds only in-frame ones; the method was immunoSEQ multiplex PCR. The sample has about 22,000 clones, nearly 70% seen once. As to treatment: randomized to nivolumab then ipilimumab (arm A) or the reverse (arm B). Live CD3+CD8+ CD19− CD56− cells were sorted from PBMCs. Germline CDR1 reads MNHEY; CDR2 reads SMNVEV (reference sequence). V was pared by 5 bases and J by 4 bases, with 17 bases between. CDR3 size: 16 residues. The sequenced sample was CD8+ T cells sorted from blood (inferred from file names), obtained from a patient given nivolumab and ipilimumab in sequence. This chain joins TRBV27 and TRBJ2-2, with D perhaps TRBD1 (5 bases). The TCR sequence derives from a human donor with melanoma. The CDR3 DNA reads as TGTGCCAGCAGTCCTTTTGCGACAGCTGGCACCGGGGAGCTGTTTTTT. Protein sequence: CASSPFATAGTGELFF.